The source of this T cell receptor (beta chain) is a study of regulatory T cells in long-lasting Graves disease. Study background: Less than 3 months of antithyroid drugs had been taken by newly diagnosed Graves' patients.

Time point: newly diagnosed GD, antithyroid drugs for less than 3 months. Isolated PBMC RNA provided the starting material for the TCR library. The authors drew approximately 8.1 milliliters of peripheral blood into EDTA tubes. The table lists this clonotype with many counts. Construction of the TCR beta libraries employed iRepertoire HTBI primers in conjunction with Arm-PCR of CDR3 regions. How the authors handled the data: From all samples, identification returned roughly 15 TRBJ and roughly 65 TRBV segments. TCRdb re-derived calls from the multiplex PCR reads in MiXCR, one entry per CDR3 protein. TCRdb, rather than the study authors, made the V and J calls. The data contain 350,000 to 400,000 distinct CDR3 sequences, less than 20% of them singletons. The TCR was taken from a female donor with Graves disease. The material sequenced was peripheral blood mononuclear cells (PBMCs), taken at new diagnosis, from a patient treated with antithyroid drugs.

This CDR3 reads CASSLLPPTSGGPNEQFF. CDR3 bases: TGTGCCAGCAGTTTATTACCGCCGACTAGCGGGGGACCCAATGAGCAGTTCTTC. This chain uses TRBV27 with TRBJ2-1; TRBD2 aligns across 12 bases. This CDR3 is built from 18 residues. Looked up from germline, CDR1 is MNHEY and CDR2 is SMNVEV (reference sequence). With 1 base clipped from V and 6 bases from J, the junction kept 10 bases outside the gene matches.